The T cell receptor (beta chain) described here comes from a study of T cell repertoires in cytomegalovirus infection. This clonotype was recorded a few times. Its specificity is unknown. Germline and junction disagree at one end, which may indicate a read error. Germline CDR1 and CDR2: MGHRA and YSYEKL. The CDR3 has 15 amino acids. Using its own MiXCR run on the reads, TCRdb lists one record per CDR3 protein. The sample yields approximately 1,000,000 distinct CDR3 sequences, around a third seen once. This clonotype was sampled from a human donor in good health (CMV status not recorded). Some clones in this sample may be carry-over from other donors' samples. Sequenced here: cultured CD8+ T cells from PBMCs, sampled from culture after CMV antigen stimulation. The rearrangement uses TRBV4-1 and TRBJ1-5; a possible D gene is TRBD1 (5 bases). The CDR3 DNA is TGTGCCAGCAGCTCCCAACAGGTGGGGAGGCAGCCCCAGCATTTT. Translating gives CASSSQQVGRQPQHF.